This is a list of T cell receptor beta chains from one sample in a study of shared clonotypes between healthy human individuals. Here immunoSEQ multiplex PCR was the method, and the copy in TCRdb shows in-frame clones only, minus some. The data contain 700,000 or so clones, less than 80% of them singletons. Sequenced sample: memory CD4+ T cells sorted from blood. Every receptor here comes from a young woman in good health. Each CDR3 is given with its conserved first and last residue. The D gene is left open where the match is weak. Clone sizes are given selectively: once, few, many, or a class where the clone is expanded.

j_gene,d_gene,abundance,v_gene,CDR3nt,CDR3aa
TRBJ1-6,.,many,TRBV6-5,TGTGCCAGCAGTCACAGACCTATAGGTTCACCCCTCCACTTT,CASSHRPIGSPLHF
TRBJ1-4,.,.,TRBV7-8,TGTGCCAGCAGCTTACTAAGGGAATTAGATGAAAAACTGTTTTTT,CASSLLRELDEKLFF
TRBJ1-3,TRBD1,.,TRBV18,TGTGCCAGCTCACCGGAGGCAGGGGGCTCTGGAAACACCATATATTTT,CASSPEAGGSGNTIYF
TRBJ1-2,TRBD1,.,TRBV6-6,TGTGCCAGCAGTGGATATACAGGGGCCAACTATGGCTACACCTTC,CASSGYTGANYGYTF
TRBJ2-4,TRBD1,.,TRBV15,TGTGCCACCAGCGGCGACAGGGGGGCCAAAAACATTCAGTACTTC,CATSGDRGAKNIQYF
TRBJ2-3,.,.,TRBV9,TGTGCCAGCAGCGTAGGCGTTACAGATACGCAGTATTTT,CASSVGVTDTQYF
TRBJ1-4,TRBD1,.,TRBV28,TGTGCCAGCAGTCAAGGACAGGTGCTCAATGAAAAACTGTTTTTT,CASSQGQVLNEKLFF
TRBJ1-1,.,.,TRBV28,TGTGCCAGCAGTTTTGACCGGAGGCAGGGGATTAACATGGGTGAAGCTTTCTTT,CASSFDRRQGINMGEAFF
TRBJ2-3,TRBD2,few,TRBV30,TGTGCCTGGAGTCTCCCGGGACTAGCGGCTAGCACAGATACGCAGTATTTT,CAWSLPGLAASTDTQYF
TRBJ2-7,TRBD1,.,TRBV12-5,TGTGCTAGTGGTCCAGGACAGGGGTCGTACGAGCAGTACTTC,CASGPGQGSYEQYF
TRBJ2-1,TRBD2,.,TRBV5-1,TGCGCCAGCAGCGTGACTAGCGGAGACTACAATGAGCAGTTCTTC,CASSVTSGDYNEQFF
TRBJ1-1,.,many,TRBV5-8,TGTGCCAGCAGCTTGTTGGGGGCAAACACTGAAGCTTTCTTT,CASSLLGANTEAFF
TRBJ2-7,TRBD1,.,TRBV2,TGTGCCAGCAGTCCCCCGGGACAGGGTACCTACGAGCAGTACTTC,CASSPPGQGTYEQYF
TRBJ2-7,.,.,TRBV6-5,TGTGCCAGCAGTACCGACTATCAGTGGGGAAACGAGCAGTACTTC,CASSTDYQWGNEQYF
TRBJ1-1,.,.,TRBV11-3,TGTGCCAGCAGCGTACAGGGAGGTGAAGCTTTCTTT,CASSVQGGEAFF
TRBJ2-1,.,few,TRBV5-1,TGCGCCAGCAGCGGGGGACTCGGTTACAATGAGCAGTTCTTC,CASSGGLGYNEQFF
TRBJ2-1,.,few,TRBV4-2,TGTGCCAGCAGCCAAAGGCGGAATGAGCAGTTCTTC,CASSQRRNEQFF
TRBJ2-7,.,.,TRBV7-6,TGTGCCAGCAGCTTAGGCTCGGGAGTCTACGAGCAGTACTTC,CASSLGSGVYEQYF
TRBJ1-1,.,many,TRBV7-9,TGTGCCAGCAGCCAGGAGGCGACCACTGAAGCTTTCTTT,CASSQEATTEAFF
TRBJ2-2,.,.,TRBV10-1,TGCGCCAGCGGACGGCAAGCGGCCGGGGAGCTGTTTTTT,CASGRQAAGELFF
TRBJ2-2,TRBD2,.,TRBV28,TGTGCCAGCAGTTTAGGAAGGCTAGCGGGGCGAGGGGAGCTGTTTTTT,CASSLGRLAGRGELFF
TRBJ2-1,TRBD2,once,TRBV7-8,TGTGCCAGCAGCTTACTAGCGGGGTACAATGAGCAGTTCTTC,CASSLLAGYNEQFF
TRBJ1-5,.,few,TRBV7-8,TGTGCCAGCAGCTTAGTCTCAGGGAGCAATCAGCCCCAGCATTTT,CASSLVSGSNQPQHF
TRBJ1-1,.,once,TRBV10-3,TGTGCCATCAGTTCGGGGACTGAAGCTTTCTTT,CAISSGTEAFF
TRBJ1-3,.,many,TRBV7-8,TGTGCCAGCAGCCTCACTTCGACAGGATTCTCTGGAAACACCATATATTTT,CASSLTSTGFSGNTIYF
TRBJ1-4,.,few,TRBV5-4,TGTGCCAGCAGCACGGGTCGGGACACCAATGAAAAACTGTTTTTT,CASSTGRDTNEKLFF
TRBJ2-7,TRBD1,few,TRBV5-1,TGCGCCAGCAGCTTAGTATCCGGGACAGGGGGGAGCGAGCAGTACTTC,CASSLVSGTGGSEQYF
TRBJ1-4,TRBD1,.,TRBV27,TGTGCCAGCCGTAGACAGGGGTATGAAAAACTGTTTTTT,CASRRQGYEKLFF
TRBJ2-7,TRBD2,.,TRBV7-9,TGTGCCAGCAGCCGACGGACTAGTTCTTCCGACGAGCAGTACTTC,CASSRRTSSSDEQYF
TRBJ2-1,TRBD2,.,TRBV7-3,TGTGCCAGCAGCTTATCGACTAGCGGTCCCAGTGAGCAGTTCTTC,CASSLSTSGPSEQFF
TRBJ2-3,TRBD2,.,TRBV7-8,TGTGCCAGCAGCCCCCGGACTAGCGGGACCACAGATACGCAGTATTTT,CASSPRTSGTTDTQYF
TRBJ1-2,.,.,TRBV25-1,TGTGCCAGCAGTGAATCGGGGAGAGGGAGGGAGGGTGGCTACACCTTC,CASSESGRGREGGYTF
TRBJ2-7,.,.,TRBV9,TGTGCCAGCAGCCTCTCAACAGGGATCTACGAGCAGTACTTC,CASSLSTGIYEQYF
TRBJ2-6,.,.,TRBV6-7,TGTGCCAGCAGTTACCAGGGGTCCGGGGCCAACGTCCTGACTTTC,CASSYQGSGANVLTF
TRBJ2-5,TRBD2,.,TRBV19,TGTGCCAGTAGTACGGGAGGGCGTAGGGGTGGCCAAGAGACCCAGTACTTC,CASSTGGRRGGQETQYF
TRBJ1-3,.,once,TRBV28,TGTGCCAGCAGGAGACAGGTCTCTGGAAACACCATATATTTT,CASRRQVSGNTIYF
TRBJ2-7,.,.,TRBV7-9,TGTGCCAGCAGCCCCTTTCCCCCCATGGAGCAGTACTTC,CASSPFPPMEQYF
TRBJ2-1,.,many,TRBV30,TGTGCCTGGAGCCGGGATCTAAATACTCATGAGCAGTTCTTC,CAWSRDLNTHEQFF
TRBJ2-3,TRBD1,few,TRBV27,TGTGCCAGCAGTTTCCAGGGGGCAGATACGCAGTATTTT,CASSFQGADTQYF
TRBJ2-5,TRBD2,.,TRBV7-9,TGTGCCAGCAGCTTAGCACCCGGGGGGCAAGAGACCCAGTACTTC,CASSLAPGGQETQYF
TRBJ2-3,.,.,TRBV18,TGTGCCAGCTCACCGGACTCACGCGGTTATACGCAGTATTTT,CASSPDSRGYTQYF
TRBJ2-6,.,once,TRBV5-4,TGTGCCAGCAGCCCCCGGGCTTACTCTGGGGCCAACGTCCTGACTTTC,CASSPRAYSGANVLTF
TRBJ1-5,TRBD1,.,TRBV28,TGTGCCAGCGTTCTACAGGGGCCTGGGTATCAGCCCCAGCATTTT,CASVLQGPGYQPQHF
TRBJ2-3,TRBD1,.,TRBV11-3,TGTGCCAGCAGCTCCGGACAGGGGCCGAACACAGATACGCAGTATTTT,CASSSGQGPNTDTQYF
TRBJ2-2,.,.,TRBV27,TGTGCCAGCAGTAATCGGGTGCGGACCGGGGAGCTGTTTTTT,CASSNRVRTGELFF